This note documents a single T cell receptor (beta chain) sequence. Its antigen remains unknown. This sample stems from a study of T cells expressing NK-cell markers. Study summary: HCMV seropositivity characterized most of the eight sequenced donors, and seronegativity one.

The CDR3 consists of 14 residues. The germline V gene has CDR1 DFQATT and CDR2 SNEGSKA (reference sequence). Following a re-call of the 5' RACE reads, TCRdb has one entry per CDR3 protein and lacks DNA. This specimen shows 500,000 to 700,000 distinct CDR3 sequences; the ten leading clones hold around 4%. General study points: The share of CD8+ T cells held by dominant NKG2C+ clonotypes was about 1.0-8% in several donors. The CD3+CD56-NKG2C+ fraction was also led by these clonotypes in a few donors.

The TCR was taken from a man aged 18 to 35 in good health. The rearrangement joins TRBV20-1 to TRBJ1-2. The specimen was blood T cells: a sorted CD56 or NKG2C T cell subset, CD4+ or CD8+ T cells, or bulk PBMC T cells (not recorded which). The CDR3 sequence: CSARDYRLPYGYTF.